This T cell receptor beta chain stems from a study of regulatory T cells in long-lasting Graves disease. Time point in this sample: newly diagnosed GD, antithyroid drugs for less than 3 months. From RNA extracted from PBMCs, the TCR library was made. Arm-PCR of CDR3 regions with iRepertoire HTBI primers generated TCR beta libraries. TCRdb called the multiplex PCR reads again in MiXCR, with one record for every CDR3 protein. The table records around 400,000 distinct CDR3 sequences, 15% of them present only once. Germline CDR1 reads WSHSY; CDR2 reads SAAADI. The CDR3 is made up of 15 amino acids. J was trimmed by 4 bases and V by 6 bases; bases with no gene match: 4. This clonotype came up a few times. These data are also associated with another study on T cells in Graves' hyperthyroidism and ophthalmopathy.

The sample consisted of peripheral blood mononuclear cells (PBMCs), taken at new diagnosis, from a patient treated with antithyroid drugs. The chain employs TRBV10-2 and TRBJ2-2, with TRBD2 identical over 11 bases. This TCR was sampled from a woman aged 40 to 50 with Graves disease. In DNA, the CDR3 is TGCGCCAGCAGAAATAGCGGGAGGGTCACCGGGGAGCTGTTTTTT. This codes for CASRNSGRVTGELFF.